The 15 T cell receptor beta chains presented below share a single source sample, sequenced in a study of blood T cell repertoires in COVID-19. The table came from immunoSEQ multiplex PCR; TCRdb's copy has only in-frame clones and leaves some out. The top ten hold 1% of the sample, which has approximately 300,000 clones, 87% seen once. The sequenced sample was peripheral blood. The source of these receptors is a middle-aged man with active or convalescent COVID-19.

This chain uses TRBV13 with TRBJ1-1; tentatively, D is TRBD1 (6 bases). The germline V gene has CDR1 PRHDT and CDR2 FYEKMQ (reference sequence). The CDR3 extends over 14 amino acids. V was trimmed by 5 bases and J by 0 bases, leaving 10 bases between them. The chain's CDR3 is CASSQQGMNTEAFF. CDR3 sequence (DNA): TGTGCCAGCAGCCAACAGGGCATGAACACTGAAGCTTTCTTT.

The chain uses TRBV29-1 and TRBJ2-1; D is unresolved. Germline assignment: CDR1 SQVTM and CDR2 ANQGSEA. The CDR3 covers 11 residues. Between the trimmed V and J ends, which lost 5 bases and 5 bases, there was a span of 7 bases. Here the CDR3 DNA reads TGCAGCGTTTCCCAGAACAATGAGCAGTTCTTC. Protein: CSVSQNNEQFF.

The chain is built from TRBV19 and TRBJ2-1; 10 bases are a match to TRBD1. This CDR3 contains 12 residues. V lost 4 bases and J lost 15; bases outside the gene matches: 6. CDR1 LNHDA and CDR2 SQIVND come from the germline V gene (reference sequence). In DNA, the CDR3 is TGTGCCAGTAGTAACGACAGGGGGCAGTTGTTCTTC. Protein product: CASSNDRGQLFF.

The chain uses TRBV7-6 and TRBJ2-2; D may be TRBD1 (5 bases). From germline, CDR1 is SGHVS and CDR2 FNYEAQ. Trimming removed 4 bases from V and 4 bases from J, with 13 bases in between. This CDR3 spans 15 amino acids. The chain's CDR3 is CASSSGHSGTGELFF. The CDR3 bases are TGTGCCAGCAGCTCTGGACACTCGGGCACCGGGGAGCTGTTTTTT.

This clone was observed a single time. V and J are TRBV10-3 and TRBJ2-7; 7 bases are shared with TRBD1. The CDR3 covers 13 residues. Germline lookup yields CDR1 ENHRY and CDR2 SYGVKD. The J segment lost 2 bases and the V segment lost 4 bases, leaving 2 bases of the junction unmatched. The CDR3 bases are TGTGCCATCAGTGGGGGACAGACCTACGAGCAGTACTTC. It specifies CAISGGQTYEQYF.

This sequence joins TRBV19 and TRBJ1-2; D may be TRBD1 (5 bases). Trimming stripped 4 bases from V and 2 bases from J, with 23 bases between. This CDR3 is built from 18 residues. Germline CDR1 and CDR2: LNHDA and SQIVND (reference sequence). The CDR3 protein is CASSTGRLFEQDNYGYTF. For the CDR3, the DNA is TGTGCCAGTAGTACCGGCCGTCTTTTCGAACAGGACAACTATGGCTACACCTTC.

The genes are TRBV18 and TRBJ2-3; D ambiguous. Between the trimmed V and J ends, which lost 2 bases and 3 bases, there was a span of 12 bases. Germline assignment: CDR1 KGHSH and CDR2 LQKENI. CDR3 length: 15 residues. As DNA, the CDR3 is TGTGCCAGCTCACCATCTCCGTTTCGGACAGATACGCAGTATTTT. Its translation is CASSPSPFRTDTQYF.

This chain links TRBV7-2 with TRBJ2-2; the D is unclear. The CDR3 totals 11 residues. V lost 5 bases and J lost 9, with 7 bases in between. Germline CDR1 SGHTA, CDR2 FQGNSA. CDR3 sequence: CASSQARELFF. The CDR3 nucleotides read TGTGCCAGCAGCCAGGCGCGGGAGCTGTTTTTT.

CDR3: CASSLRQGRVNTEAFF. The CDR3 DNA follows: TGTGCCAGCAGCCTTCGACAGGGGAGAGTAAACACTGAAGCTTTCTTT. V is TRBV28 and J is TRBJ1-1, with 8 positions matching TRBD1. Unmatched junction bases numbered 11, after V lost 6 bases and J lost 2 bases. This CDR3 has 16 amino acids. CDR1 and CDR2 (germline): MDHEN, SYDVKM. Full variable domain (remainder filled in from reference TRBV28 and TRBJ1-1): DVKVTQSSRYLVKRTGEKVFLECVQDMDHENMFWYRQDPGLGLRLIYFSYDVKMKEKGDIPEGYSVSREKKERFSLILESASTNQTSMYLCASSLRQGRVNTEAFFGQGTRLTVV.

V and J are TRBV10-1 and TRBJ1-3, with D hard to call. This CDR3 is 8 amino acids long. The germline V and J ends were trimmed by 9 bases and 10 bases, with 4 bases remaining between them. Germline V lookup: CDR1 WNHNN, CDR2 SYGVQD (reference sequence). In DNA, the CDR3 is TGCGCCAGACGGACCATATATTTT. It yields the protein CARRTIYF.

V is TRBV28 and J is TRBJ1-1, with 7 bases aligning to TRBD1. V shed 5 bases and J 0 bases; nucleotides not matched to a gene: 15. Germline-derived CDR1 and CDR2 are MDHEN and SYDVKM. This CDR3 contains 18 residues. CDR3 in DNA: TGTGCCAGCAGTCCCCGACAGAGGGGGCGCTCTATGAACACTGAAGCTTTCTTT. It translates to CASSPRQRGRSMNTEAFF.

This sequence joins TRBV10-3 and TRBJ1-1, with D perhaps TRBD1 (5 bases). The CDR3 runs 15 residues. The V gene's germline CDR1 is ENHRY and CDR2 SYGVKD. V dropped 6 bases and J dropped 1 base, with 15 bases sitting between them. In nucleotides, the CDR3 is TGTGCCATCAGGGGAGGAGGGGACCCGAACACTGAAGCTTTCTTT. Encoded protein: CAIRGGGDPNTEAFF.

This clone is a singleton in its sample. The chain is built from TRBV18 and TRBJ1-4, with D perhaps TRBD1 (5 bases). This CDR3 is 13 amino acids long. Germline assignment: CDR1 KGHSH and CDR2 LQKENI. Trimming took 2 bases from V and 7 from J, leaving 8 bases between them. The CDR3 nucleotides are TGTGCCAGCTCACCATCGACAGTTGAAAAACTGTTTTTT. Protein product: CASSPSTVEKLFF.

The V gene is TRBV28, the J gene TRBJ2-1, with a weak D call TRBD1 (6 bases). V was clipped by 3 bases and J by 0 bases, with 12 bases between them. CDR3 length: 16 residues. CDR1 is MDHEN, CDR2 SYDVKM, per germline. As DNA, the CDR3 is TGTGCCAGCAGTTTTGCCACAGGGAACTCCTACAATGAGCAGTTCTTC. Translation: CASSFATGNSYNEQFF.

V gene TRBV7-9 combines with J gene TRBJ2-2, with 10 nucleotides matching TRBD2. This CDR3 spans 15 amino acids. With V trimmed by 2 bases and J by 7 bases, 4 bases remained unmatched. Germline CDR1 and CDR2: SEHNR and FQNEAQ (reference sequence). CDR3: CASSLSLAGDGELFF. The CDR3 DNA follows: TGTGCCAGCAGCTTATCCCTAGCGGGAGACGGGGAGCTGTTTTTT.